One sample yielded the 10 T cell receptor beta chains listed below, sequenced in a study of cytomegalovirus exposure and HLA in healthy donors. Some clones are missing from TCRdb's copy, which holds only in-frame ones; the method was immunoSEQ multiplex PCR. Counted here are roughly 120,000 clones, roughly nine tenths occurring once; the ten biggest clones make up about 4.1%. The specimen was PBMCs. These receptors were collected from a man aged 18 to 30 in good health and CMV-seropositive.

CDR3 sequence: CASSPGQGGVGTEAFF. CDR3 nucleotides: TGTGCCAGCAGCCCAGGACAGGGGGGGGTCGGCACTGAAGCTTTCTTT. The V and J genes are TRBV5-4 and TRBJ1-1; TRBD1 matches at 10 bases. CDR1 and CDR2 (germline): SGHNT, YYREEE (reference sequence). V trimming: 4 bases; J trimming: 4 bases; junction bases outside the gene matches: 10. The CDR3 contains 16 residues.

The genes are TRBV2 and TRBJ1-4; the D gene is possibly TRBD1 (5 bases). CDR1 SNHLY and CDR2 FYNNEI come from the germline V gene. V lost 7 bases and J lost 7, with 10 bases in between. The CDR3 runs 12 residues. For the CDR3, the DNA is TGTGCCAGCACCAGGAGGGGTGAAAAACTGTTTTTT. It translates to CASTRRGEKLFF.

This chain's CDR3 is CASSQAPPRGTEAFF. The CDR3 nucleotides are TGTGCCAGCAGCCAGGCCCCACCCAGGGGCACTGAAGCTTTCTTT. The chain has TRBV4-2 and TRBJ1-1; weak D call: TRBD1 (6 bases). The germline V gene has CDR1 LGHNA and CDR2 YNFKEQ. This CDR3 comprises 15 residues. V was trimmed by 3 bases and J by 4 bases, leaving 15 bases between them.

This clone was observed a single time. V gene TRBV10-2 combines with J gene TRBJ2-1; 14 bases line up with TRBD2. Germline-derived CDR1 and CDR2 are WSHSY and SAAADI. Trimming at V came to 6 bases and at J to 0 bases, leaving 7 bases not matched to a gene. CDR3 length: 18 amino acids. The CDR3 loop is CASRGLAGDSSSYNEQFF. The CDR3 DNA reads TGCGCCAGCAGGGGACTAGCGGGGGACTCGAGCTCCTACAATGAGCAGTTCTTC.

In its sample, this clone was seen once. V and J are TRBV7-2 and TRBJ2-5; TRBD2 agrees at 7 bases. CDR3 size: 16 residues. V lost 5 bases to trimming and J lost 5 bases; unmatched junction nucleotides: 14. Germline lookup yields CDR1 SGHTA and CDR2 FQGNSA. For the CDR3, the DNA is TGTGCCAGCAGCCACCCATTGGGGGGGAAAGGGGAGACCCAGTACTTC. This gives the protein CASSHPLGGKGETQYF. Supplemented by reference TRBV7-2 and TRBJ2-5, the full variable domain reads GAGVSQSPSNKVTEKGKDVELRCDPISGHTALYWYRQSLGQGLEFLIYFQGNSAPDKSGLPSDRFSAERTGGSVSTLTIQRTQQEDSAVYLCASSHPLGGKGETQYFGPGTRLLVL.

This clone has just a few counts. The CDR3 spells CASRTMTNSPGAQYF. For the CDR3, the DNA is TGTGCCAGCAGAACCATGACGAACTCACCGGGGGCCCAGTACTTC. The chain combines TRBV6-5 with TRBJ2-5; D is possibly TRBD2 (6 bases). The V end lost 6 bases, the J end lost 9 bases, and 23 bases lay between the germline ends. The germline V gene encodes CDR1 MNHEY and CDR2 SVGAGI. This CDR3 contains 15 residues.

The chain uses TRBV2 and TRBJ1-5; 10 bases map to TRBD1. The CDR3 has 14 amino acids. In germline, CDR1 is SNHLY, CDR2 FYNNEI. Trimming removed 6 bases from V and 5 bases from J; junction bases left unmatched: 4. CDR3 region: CASRLDRGHQPQHF. DNA of the CDR3: TGTGCCAGCAGGCTAGACAGGGGGCATCAGCCCCAGCATTTT.

The chain carries TRBV6-5 and TRBJ1-5, with a tentative D call TRBD1 (6 bases). Looked up from germline, CDR1 is MNHEY and CDR2 is SVGAGI. The CDR3 totals 13 residues. V was cut by 5 bases and J by 7 bases, with 12 bases left in between. Written as DNA, the CDR3 is TGTGCCAGCAGTAGGACAGTCTCCCAGCCCCAGCATTTT. Translation gives CASSRTVSQPQHF.

This clone has only one observation. This chain links TRBV4-1 with TRBJ1-1, with 8 bases identical to TRBD1. The J segment lost 0 bases and the V segment lost 0 bases, leaving 6 bases of the junction unmatched. Germline CDR1 MGHRA, CDR2 YSYEKL. This CDR3 is built from 17 residues. CDR3 in amino acids: CASSQDSNRGLNTEAFF. Here the CDR3 DNA reads TGCGCCAGCAGCCAAGATTCTAACAGGGGGTTGAACACTGAAGCTTTCTTT.

The V call is TRBV15, the J call TRBJ2-7, with D tentatively TRBD2 (7 bases). V was pared by 2 bases and J by 6 bases, with 11 bases between. This CDR3 is built from 13 residues. Germline-derived CDR1 and CDR2 are LNHNV and YYDKDF (reference sequence). The CDR3 coding sequence is TGTGCCACCAGCAGAAGCGGGACATTCGAGCAGTACTTC. Its translation is CATSRSGTFEQYF. Based on the CDR3 plus reference TRBV15 and TRBJ2-7, the full variable domain is DAMVIQNPRYQVTQFGKPVTLSCSQTLNHNVMYWYQQKSSQAPKLLFHYYDKDFNNEADTPDNFQSRRPNTSFCFLDIRSPGLGDTAMYLCATSRSGTFEQYFGPGTRLTVT.